One and the same sample provided the 17 T cell receptor beta chains below, sequenced in a study of cytomegalovirus exposure and HLA in healthy donors. PCR was performed using 60 Vbeta and 13 Jbeta primers. The table came from immunoSEQ multiplex PCR; TCRdb's copy has only in-frame clones and leaves some out. The table lists about 130,000 clones, 77% of them singletons. The sequencing input was PBMCs. The source is a male donor in good health and CMV-seropositive.

The chain uses TRBV19 and TRBJ2-3, with D unresolved. Germline CDR1 is LNHDA and CDR2 is SQIVND (reference sequence). The CDR3 loop spans 11 amino acids. Trimming pared 3 bases from V and 6 bases from J, leaving 4 bases between. The CDR3 here is CASSISDTQYF. CDR3 nucleotides: TGTGCCAGTAGTATTTCGGATACGCAGTATTTT.

The V and J genes are TRBV27 and TRBJ1-2; TRBD1 agrees at 9 bases. Losses at the gene ends were 5 bases for V and 7 bases for J; bases not matched to a gene: 8. Germline loops: CDR1 MNHEY, CDR2 SMNVEV (reference sequence). This CDR3 is built from 14 residues. DNA of the CDR3: TGTGCCAGCAGTGCCCCCGGGACAGGGCGTGGCTACACCTTC. Translating it yields CASSAPGTGRGYTF.

The chain uses TRBV27 and TRBJ2-1; 8 nucleotides agree with TRBD2. Germline loops: CDR1 MNHEY, CDR2 SMNVEV (reference sequence). This CDR3 is 15 amino acids long. J gave up 2 bases and V 5 bases, and 5 bases lay outside the gene matches. This CDR3 reads CASSAGGAAYNEQFF. The CDR3 nucleotides read TGTGCCAGCAGTGCCGGGGGGGCGGCCTACAATGAGCAGTTCTTC.

This clone showed up just once. The gene calls are TRBV25-1 and TRBJ2-1, with TRBD2 matching over 8 bases. V was clipped by 5 bases and J by 3 bases; unmatched bases: 12. CDR3 size: 17 residues. Germline CDR1 and CDR2: MGHDK and SYGVNS. This chain's CDR3 is CASSKNSGTVIYNEQFF. The CDR3 DNA reads TGTGCCAGCAGTAAAAATAGCGGGACTGTTATCTACAATGAGCAGTTCTTC.

This CDR3 reads CASSYSGVGLGFEQYF. Here the CDR3 DNA reads TGTGCCAGCAGTTACTCGGGAGTGGGGTTGGGTTTCGAGCAGTACTTC. The chain uses TRBV6-5 and TRBJ2-7; a weak D match, TRBD2 (5 bases). The length of the CDR3 is 16 residues. CDR1 is MNHEY, CDR2 SVGAGI, per germline. V was clipped by 0 bases and J by 6 bases, with 18 bases between them.

V is TRBV7-9 and J is TRBJ2-5; 9 bases align to TRBD1. Trimming at V came to 5 bases and at J to 4 bases, leaving 8 bases not matched to a gene. Germline V gene lookup returns CDR1 SEHNR and CDR2 FQNEAQ (reference sequence). This CDR3 spans 15 amino acids. DNA for the CDR3: TGTGCCAGCAGCCCCGGGACAGGGTTTGGAGAGACCCAGTACTTC. Its translation: CASSPGTGFGETQYF.

This chain connects TRBV10-3 to TRBJ2-3, with TRBD1 matching over 8 bases. The germline V gene encodes CDR1 ENHRY and CDR2 SYGVKD. The CDR3 is 12 amino acids. The V segment lost 11 bases and the J segment 4 bases; nucleotides outside the gene matches: 5. In nucleotides, the CDR3 is TGTGCCTCCCGACAGGGGTCAGATACGCAGTATTTT. Translating gives CASRQGSDTQYF.

This clone turned up a few times. The gene calls are TRBV13 and TRBJ2-7, with D tentatively TRBD1 (5 bases). The germline gives CDR1 PRHDT, CDR2 FYEKMQ (reference sequence). With 0 bases removed from V and 3 bases from J, the gap between germline ends came to 9 bases. This CDR3 spans 14 amino acids. Written as DNA, the CDR3 is TGTGCCAGCAGCTTAGGGGACACCAACTACGAGCAGTACTTC. Residues: CASSLGDTNYEQYF.

This sequence joins TRBV7-6 and TRBJ2-1, with D maybe TRBD1 (6 bases). The CDR3 sequence is 14 residues long. Trimming pared 3 bases from V and 7 bases from J, leaving 13 bases between. The V gene's germline CDR1 is SGHVS and CDR2 FNYEAQ. The CDR3 DNA reads TGTGCCAGCAGCTTCGGGGACACTAGTAATGAGCAGTTCTTC. It specifies CASSFGDTSNEQFF.

The rearrangement uses TRBV29-1 and TRBJ1-6; D unclear. This CDR3 spans 14 amino acids. The germline gives CDR1 SQVTM, CDR2 ANQGSEA. Between the trimmed V and J ends, which lost 7 bases and 6 bases, there was a span of 16 bases. In DNA, the CDR3 is TGCAGCGCGCAAGTGGGAGGTCTTAATTCACCCCTCCACTTT. Encoded protein: CSAQVGGLNSPLHF.

This chain joins TRBV2 and TRBJ1-2, with D tentatively TRBD1 (6 bases). The germline gives CDR1 SNHLY, CDR2 FYNNEI. This CDR3 has 13 residues. Trimming took 0 bases from V and 7 from J, leaving 9 bases between them. CDR3 sequence: CASSEALRGGYTF. DNA of the CDR3: TGTGCCAGCAGTGAAGCGCTCAGGGGTGGCTACACCTTC.

This chain uses TRBV5-6 with TRBJ1-5; tentative D call: TRBD1 (5 bases). The CDR3 runs 13 residues. V lost 2 bases and J 6 bases, leaving 9 bases between the germline ends. CDR1 is SGHDT and CDR2 is YYEEEE in the germline V gene. The CDR3 nucleotides are TGTGCCAGCAGCTTAGGGCAGGGTCAGCCCCAGCATTTT. This sequence encodes CASSLGQGQPQHF.

V gene TRBV25-1 combines with J gene TRBJ2-7; 9 bases fit TRBD1. Germline V gene sequence: CDR1 MGHDK, CDR2 SYGVNS. The CDR3 totals 12 residues. The trim removed 1 base at V and 13 bases at J, leaving 5 bases unmatched. The CDR3 reads CASSELGTGLYF. As DNA, the CDR3 is TGTGCCAGCAGTGAATTGGGGACAGGGCTTTACTTC.

V and J are TRBV5-5 and TRBJ1-1; 7 bases match TRBD1. Germline V gene sequence: CDR1 SGHKS, CDR2 YYEKEE (reference sequence). The CDR3 sequence is 15 residues long. Trimming removed 0 bases from V and 0 bases from J; junction bases left unmatched: 2. The CDR3 sequence: CASSLAGQLNTEAFF. The DNA of the CDR3 is TGTGCCAGCAGCTTGGCGGGACAGTTGAACACTGAAGCTTTCTTT. Variable domain in full (rest from reference TRBV5-5 and TRBJ1-1): DAGVTQSPTHLIKTRGQQVTLRCSPISGHKSVSWYQQVLGQGPQFIFQYYEKEERGRGNFPDRFSARQFPNYSSELNVNALLLGDSALYLCASSLAGQLNTEAFFGQGTRLTVV.

The gene calls are TRBV7-3 and TRBJ2-6; TRBD2 might be the D (5 bases). The V end lost 2 bases, the J end lost 0 bases, and 5 bases lay between the germline ends. This CDR3 spans 15 amino acids. Germline CDR1 SGHTA, CDR2 FQGTGA. The CDR3, as DNA: TGTGCCAGCAGCTTAGGGAGCTCTGGGGCCAACGTCCTGACTTTC. Translation: CASSLGSSGANVLTF.

The V gene is TRBV18, the J gene TRBJ1-5, with D possibly TRBD1 on 6 matching bases. Per the germline V gene, CDR1 is KGHSH and CDR2 is LQKENI. The V and J ends lost 3 bases and 3 bases respectively, with 12 bases between them. The CDR3 consists of 15 residues. The CDR3 reads CASSPPGQTNQPQHF. As DNA, the CDR3 is TGTGCCAGCTCACCGCCCGGACAGACCAATCAGCCCCAGCATTTT.

This chain uses TRBV6-5 with TRBJ1-2; D is uncertain. CDR3 size: 13 residues. Germline V gene sequence: CDR1 MNHEY, CDR2 SVGAGI. The ends were cut back, 2 bases at V and 7 bases at J, with 11 bases in the middle. The CDR3 here is CASSYGSRLGYTF. The CDR3, as DNA: TGTGCCAGCAGTTACGGCAGTCGTCTTGGCTACACCTTC.